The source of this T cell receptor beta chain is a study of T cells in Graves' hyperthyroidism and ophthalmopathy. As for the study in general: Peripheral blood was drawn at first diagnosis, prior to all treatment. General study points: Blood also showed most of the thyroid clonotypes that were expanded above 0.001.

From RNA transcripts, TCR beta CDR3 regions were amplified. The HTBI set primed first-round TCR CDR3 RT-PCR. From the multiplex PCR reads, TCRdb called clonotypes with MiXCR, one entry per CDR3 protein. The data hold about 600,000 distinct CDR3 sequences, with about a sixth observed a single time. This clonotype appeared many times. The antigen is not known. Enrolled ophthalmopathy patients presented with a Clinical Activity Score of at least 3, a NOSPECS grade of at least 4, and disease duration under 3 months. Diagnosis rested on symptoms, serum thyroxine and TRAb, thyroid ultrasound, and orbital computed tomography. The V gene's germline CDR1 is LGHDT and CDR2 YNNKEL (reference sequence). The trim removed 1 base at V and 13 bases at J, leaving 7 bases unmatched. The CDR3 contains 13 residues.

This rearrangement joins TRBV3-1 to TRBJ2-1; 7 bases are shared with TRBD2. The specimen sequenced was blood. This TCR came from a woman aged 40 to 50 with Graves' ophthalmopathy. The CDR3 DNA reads TGTGCCAGCAGCCAAGGCTGGGGGGAGGGCCAGTTCTTC. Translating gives CASSQGWGEGQFF.